One and the same sample provided the 29 T cell receptor beta chains below, sequenced in a study of CD8 T cells in ankylosing spondylitis. TCRdb processed the 5' RACE reads anew with MiXCR; each CDR3 protein has one entry. The table records 250,000 to 400,000 distinct CDR3 sequences, roughly 12% of them present only once. Sequencing was carried out using blood, either unsorted or a sorted T cell fraction (not recorded which). Receptors originate from a female donor with ankylosing spondylitis or in good health (not recorded which).

This clonotype came up many times. The CDR3 here is CASSLRQTSGANVLTF. The CDR3 DNA sequence: TGTGCCAGCAGCCTGAGACAGACCTCTGGGGCCAACGTCCTGACTTTC. The chain carries TRBV7-6 and TRBJ2-6; tentative D call: TRBD1 (5 bases). V shed 5 bases and J shed 0 bases, with 11 bases lying between them. CDR1 and CDR2 from the germline V gene are SGHVS and FNYEAQ. The CDR3 loop spans 16 amino acids.

Comments on this clonotype: With a much larger clone just one base away, this may be a read error. V usage is TRBV10-2 and J usage is TRBJ2-2; D remains unclear. The V and J ends lost 5 bases and 1 base respectively, with 11 bases between them. Germline V lookup: CDR1 WSHSY, CDR2 SAAADI. CDR3 length: 15 amino acids. This CDR3 is CASSREKRNTGELFF. The CDR3 DNA reads as TGCGCCAGCAGTCGAGAGAAGCGGAACACCGGGGAGCTGTTTTTT.

This clonotype was seen at least ten times. CDR3 residues: CSARGGGGANQPQHF. The CDR3 nucleotides read TGCAGTGCTAGGGGCGGTGGGGGAGCCAATCAGCCCCAGCATTTT. The V call is TRBV20-1, the J call TRBJ1-5; TRBD1 might be the D (5 bases). Germline V gives CDR1 DFQATT, CDR2 SNEGSKA (reference sequence). CDR3 length: 15 residues. The ends were cut back, 3 bases at V and 3 bases at J, with 15 bases in the middle.

This clonotype was observed at least ten times. This sequence joins TRBV20-1 and TRBJ2-5; D gene ambiguous. CDR1 and CDR2 from the germline V gene are DFQATT and SNEGSKA (reference sequence). The CDR3 is made up of 14 amino acids. Trimming cost V 0 bases and J 3 bases, with 11 bases left between them. This CDR3 is CSARDSNVKETQYF. CDR3 nucleotides: TGCAGTGCTAGAGATAGTAACGTCAAAGAGACCCAGTACTTC.

As for this clonotype: Because it lacks the conserved phenylalanine or tryptophan at the end, this CDR3 is likely a read error. V and J are TRBV29-1 and TRBJ2-7, with 7 bases identical to TRBD1. Germline CDR1 reads SQVTM; CDR2 reads ANQGSEA. The V segment lost 5 bases and the J segment 0 bases; nucleotides outside the gene matches: 19. This CDR3 has 18 amino acids. This CDR3 is CSVSLRQGRRRSSYEQYS. For the CDR3, the DNA is TGCAGCGTTTCGTTAAGACAGGGCCGCCGACGGAGCTCCTACGAGCAGTACTCC.

At least ten counts were recorded for this clonotype. This sequence joins TRBV11-2 and TRBJ2-6; tentatively, D is TRBD1 (5 bases). CDR3 length: 18 amino acids. Germline values: CDR1 SGHAT, CDR2 FQNNGV. V lost 3 bases, J lost 2 bases, and 17 bases lay in between. For the CDR3, the DNA is TGTGCCAGCAGCTTTTTAGCCAGGGCCCTTGCTGGGGCCAACGTCCTGACTTTC. Translating it yields CASSFLARALAGANVLTF.

The sample holds many counts of this clonotype. The gene calls are TRBV2 and TRBJ1-5, with D possibly matching TRBD1 (6 bases). V lost 7 bases and J lost 7, with 14 bases in between. Germline V CDR1 and CDR2: SNHLY, FYNNEI. The CDR3 length is 13 residues. CDR3 residues: CASMSSRGQPQHF. The CDR3 DNA follows: TGTGCCAGCATGTCAAGCAGGGGCCAGCCCCAGCATTTT.

This clonotype has at least ten counts. The J gene is TRBJ1-2, the V gene TRBV3-1; TRBD1 is a possible D gene (5 bases). The CDR3 runs 15 residues. Germline values: CDR1 LGHDT, CDR2 YNNKEL (reference sequence). The V end was cut by 2 bases, the J end by 4 bases, with 14 bases between. As DNA, the CDR3 is TGTGCCAGCAGCCAATCGACGCGACAGCCCTATGGCTACACCTTC. Protein product: CASSQSTRQPYGYTF.

This clonotype was observed at least ten times. The chain couples TRBV12-3 or TRBV12-4 to TRBJ2-3, with D hard to call. The CDR3 is made up of 12 amino acids. The V and J ends lost 2 bases and 6 bases respectively, with 6 bases between them. As DNA, the CDR3 is TGTGCCAGCAGTTTAACCCGGGATACGCAGTATTTT. It codes for CASSLTRDTQYF.

This clonotype has ten or more counts. V is TRBV5-8 and J is TRBJ2-1, with D tentatively TRBD1 or TRBD2 (5 bases each). Trimming cost V 5 bases and J 4 bases, with 13 bases left between them. CDR1 SGHTS and CDR2 YDEGEE come from the germline V gene. CDR3 length: 14 amino acids. The CDR3 is CASRPGPTYNEQFF. The CDR3 DNA reads as TGTGCCAGCAGACCGGGACCGACATACAATGAGCAGTTCTTC.

As concerns this clonotype: A much larger clone is a single base away; this may be a read error. The gene calls are TRBV28 and TRBJ2-7; D might be TRBD1 (5 bases). Germline values: CDR1 MDHEN, CDR2 SYDVKM. This CDR3 is built from 14 residues. Trimming shortened V by 5 bases and J by 6 bases, and 17 bases separated the two germline ends. CDR3 protein: CASSTWTIPIEQYF. CDR3 in DNA: TGTGCCAGCAGTACCTGGACAATCCCTATCGAGCAGTACTTC. Together with reference TRBV28 and TRBJ2-7, the CDR3 gives the full variable domain: DVKVTQSSRYLVKRTGEKVFLECVQDMDHENMFWYRQDPGLGLRLIYFSYDVKMKEKGDIPEGYSVSREKKERFSLILESASTNQTSMYLCASSTWTIPIEQYFGPGTRLTVT.

The chain employs TRBV3-1 and TRBJ2-7; no definite D call. The CDR3 spans 15 residues. Germline V gene sequence: CDR1 LGHDT, CDR2 YNNKEL (reference sequence). Trimming pared 0 bases from V and 10 bases from J, leaving 19 bases between. The CDR3 sequence is CASSQDPSRRVSQYF. For the CDR3, the DNA is TGTGCCAGCAGCCAAGATCCCTCACGTCGGGTATCTCAGTACTTC.

CDR3 sequence reads: CASSSNRAGNTIYF. CDR3 in DNA: TGTGCCAGCAGTTCCAACAGGGCCGGAAACACCATATATTTT. The chain is built from TRBV12-3 or TRBV12-4 and TRBJ1-3; D is possibly TRBD1 (6 bases). The CDR3 runs 14 residues. Trimming pared 4 bases from V and 4 bases from J, leaving 11 bases between.

This clonotype has at least ten counts. The chain joins TRBV3-1 to TRBJ1-5; D remains ambiguous. The CDR3 length is 13 residues. V was pared by 0 bases and J by 10 bases, with 10 bases between. Germline values: CDR1 LGHDT, CDR2 YNNKEL (reference sequence). The CDR3 bases are TGTGCCAGCAGCCAAGATCAGGTCAGCCCCCAGCATTTT. This gives the protein CASSQDQVSPQHF.

This clonotype was counted many times. This chain joins TRBV5-1 and TRBJ2-7; D is ambiguous. This CDR3 is 12 amino acids long. Germline CDR1 is SGHRS and CDR2 is YFSETQ. The germline V and J ends were trimmed by 6 bases and 5 bases, with 12 bases remaining between them. The CDR3 loop is CASTNSRHEQYF. The CDR3 bases are TGCGCCAGCACAAACAGCCGGCACGAGCAGTACTTC.

In its sample, this clonotype was seen many times. The chain couples TRBV5-1 to TRBJ1-1; the D is unclear. This CDR3 is built from 15 residues. From germline, CDR1 is SGHRS and CDR2 YFSETQ. Trimming stripped 0 bases from V and 0 bases from J, with 9 bases between. The CDR3 nucleotides read TGCGCCAGCAGCTTGGGTAGCAGTTTGAACACTGAAGCTTTCTTT. It yields the protein CASSLGSSLNTEAFF.

This clonotype appeared a few times. This chain joins TRBV3-1 and TRBJ2-7; perhaps D is TRBD1 or TRBD2 (5 bases each). Germline-derived CDR1 and CDR2 are LGHDT and YNNKEL (reference sequence). V lost 5 bases and J 2 bases, leaving 13 bases between the germline ends. The CDR3 runs 14 residues. In nucleotides, the CDR3 is TGTGCCAGCAGCGGGACCCTGACAGCCTACGAGCAGTACTTC. Its protein product is CASSGTLTAYEQYF.

This clonotype was counted at least ten times. This chain joins TRBV5-6 and TRBJ1-1; D remains ambiguous. Trimming stripped 2 bases from V and 5 bases from J, with 7 bases between. Germline lookup yields CDR1 SGHDT and CDR2 YYEEEE. This CDR3 has 12 residues. The CDR3 sequence: CASSFYGTEAFF. In DNA, the CDR3 is TGTGCCAGCAGCTTCTACGGAACTGAAGCTTTCTTT.

This clonotype has ten or more counts. V usage is TRBV5-1 and J usage is TRBJ2-7, with TRBD1 matching over 8 bases. The trim removed 4 bases at V and 0 bases at J, leaving 6 bases unmatched. The CDR3 length is 15 residues. Germline loops: CDR1 SGHRS, CDR2 YFSETQ. CDR3 DNA sequence: TGCGCCAGCAGCGAGACAGGGGCCCCCTCCTACGAGCAGTACTTC. It translates to CASSETGAPSYEQYF.

The chain combines TRBV27 with TRBJ2-5; the D gene is possibly TRBD1 (8 bases). This CDR3 contains 14 residues. V shed 6 bases and J shed 6 bases, with 17 bases lying between them. CDR1 MNHEY and CDR2 SMNVEV come from the germline V gene (reference sequence). In nucleotides, the CDR3 is TGTGCCAGCAGCTCCGACAGGGGAGGGAAGACCCAGTACTTC. The encoded protein is CASSSDRGGKTQYF.

This clonotype occurred many times. The chain links TRBV11-2 to TRBJ2-1; 14 nucleotides match TRBD2. Germline CDR1 reads SGHAT; CDR2 reads FQNNGV. V lost 2 bases to trimming and J lost 5 bases; unmatched junction nucleotides: 8. The CDR3 spans 18 residues. DNA of the CDR3: TGTGCCAGCAGCTTATTGGGGACTAGCGGGGGTATCAACAATGAGCAGTTCTTC. Encoded protein: CASSLLGTSGGINNEQFF.

The chain uses TRBV12-3 or TRBV12-4 and TRBJ2-1; TRBD2 matches 10 bases. J gave up 4 bases and V 4 bases, and 7 bases lay outside the gene matches. This CDR3 region has 16 residues. CDR3 in amino acids: CASSSRTSGVYNEQFF. The CDR3 nucleotides are TGTGCCAGCAGTTCAAGGACTAGCGGAGTTTACAATGAGCAGTTCTTC.

This clonotype was counted ten times or more. The CDR3 DNA reads as TGCAGTGCCTCCCGGGGGTCCTATGGCTACACCTTC. Protein product: CSASRGSYGYTF. The J gene is TRBJ1-2, the V gene TRBV20-1; perhaps TRBD1 as D (5 bases). This CDR3 contains 12 residues. V was cut by 6 bases and J by 4 bases, with 12 bases left in between. Germline assignment: CDR1 DFQATT and CDR2 SNEGSKA (reference sequence).

There are many counts of this clonotype. The chain is built from TRBV6-1 and TRBJ2-2; unclear D gene. The V and J ends lost 7 bases and 6 bases respectively, with 18 bases between them. The length of the CDR3 is 15 residues. CDR1 is MNHNS and CDR2 is SASEGT in the germline V gene. This CDR3 is CASISTSVMAGELFF. CDR3 bases: TGTGCCAGCATCTCGACCAGCGTGATGGCCGGGGAGCTGTTTTTT.

The chain recombines TRBV7-9 with TRBJ1-5; D remains ambiguous. Germline values: CDR1 SEHNR, CDR2 FQNEAQ (reference sequence). With 5 bases removed from V and 0 bases from J, the gap between germline ends came to 11 bases. This CDR3 is 15 amino acids long. The CDR3 DNA sequence: TGTGCCAGCAGCAGTGGAGCTAATAGCAATCAGCCCCAGCATTTT. It translates to CASSSGANSNQPQHF.

The chain carries TRBV19 and TRBJ2-1; D is unresolved. The germline V and J ends were trimmed by 1 base and 7 bases, with 17 bases remaining between them. Germline loops: CDR1 LNHDA, CDR2 SQIVND (reference sequence). This CDR3 comprises 16 residues. The CDR3 DNA reads TGTGCCAGTAGTATAGGCGGTGCCACGGTGAAGAATGAGCAGTTCTTC. Translated, it gives CASSIGGATVKNEQFF. Full variable domain (rest looked up from reference TRBV19 and TRBJ2-1): DGGITQSPKYLFRKEGQNVTLSCEQNLNHDAMYWYRQDPGQGLRLIYYSQIVNDFQKGDIAEGYSVSREKKESFPLTVTSAQKNPTAFYLCASSIGGATVKNEQFFGPGTRLTVL.

This clonotype was observed at least ten times. The chain couples TRBV10-1 to TRBJ2-3; maybe TRBD2 (5 bases). V lost 8 bases and J 8 bases, leaving 14 bases between the germline ends. Germline lookup yields CDR1 WNHNN and CDR2 SYGVQD (reference sequence). The CDR3 covers 12 residues. The DNA of the CDR3 is TGCGCCAGCCCCGAAAGGGAGACTACGCAGTATTTT. As protein: CASPERETTQYF.

This chain connects TRBV28 to TRBJ2-7; D remains ambiguous. This CDR3 has 14 amino acids. Trimming stripped 7 bases from V and 0 bases from J, with 13 bases between. Germline loops: CDR1 MDHEN, CDR2 SYDVKM. CDR3 loop: CASIGSLNSYEQYF. For the CDR3, the DNA is TGTGCCAGCATCGGCAGCCTAAACTCCTACGAGCAGTACTTC. Variable domain in full (rest from reference TRBV28 and TRBJ2-7): DVKVTQSSRYLVKRTGEKVFLECVQDMDHENMFWYRQDPGLGLRLIYFSYDVKMKEKGDIPEGYSVSREKKERFSLILESASTNQTSMYLCASIGSLNSYEQYFGPGTRLTVT.

This clonotype occurred a few times. The rearrangement uses TRBV20-1 and TRBJ2-2, with 15 bases matching TRBD2. Unmatched junction bases numbered 1, after V lost 5 bases and J lost 6 bases. Per the germline V gene, CDR1 is DFQATT and CDR2 is SNEGSKA (reference sequence). This CDR3 is built from 14 residues. The CDR3 sequence: CSAGLAGGSGELFF. CDR3 bases: TGCAGTGCTGGACTAGCGGGGGGGTCCGGGGAGCTGTTTTTT.